A selection of T cell receptor beta chains follows, all from one sample in a study of shared clonotypes between healthy human individuals. Libraries were prepared by immunoSEQ multiplex PCR; TCRdb keeps only in-frame clonotypes and omits some of them. Among roughly 2,300,000 clones listed, about nine tenths were seen once. The sequencing input was naive CD4+ T cells from PBMCs. These receptors all stem from a man in his late teens or twenties in good health. Some clones in this sample may be carry-over from other donors' samples. CDR3s include the opening cysteine and the closing phenylalanine or tryptophan. The D gene is left open where the match is weak. Part of the rows lack a size; the others show once, few, many or a class for expanded clones.

NA,TRBV9,TRBD2,TRBJ2-1,CASSSGTTNEQFF,TGTGCCAGCAGCTCCGGGACTACGAATGAGCAGTTCTTC
NA,TRBV28,TRBD1,TRBJ1-4,CASSQQGIGEKLFF,TGTGCCAGCAGCCAACAGGGGATTGGAGAAAAACTGTTTTTT
NA,TRBV4-1,NA,TRBJ2-3,CASSQGSWATDTQYF,TGCGCCAGCAGCCAAGGGTCTTGGGCGACAGATACGCAGTATTTT
NA,TRBV6-6,NA,TRBJ1-5,CASSYRGESQPQHF,TGTGCCAGCAGTTACAGGGGAGAATCTCAGCCCCAGCATTTT
NA,TRBV7-6,NA,TRBJ2-7,CASSQGATYEQYF,TGTGCCAGCAGCCAGGGAGCGACCTACGAGCAGTACTTC
once,TRBV9,NA,TRBJ2-7,CASSYGRDWSYEQYF,TGTGCCAGCAGCTATGGACGGGACTGGTCCTACGAGCAGTACTTC
NA,TRBV7-2,NA,TRBJ1-5,CASSADPNQPQHF,TGTGCCAGCAGCGCTGACCCTAATCAGCCCCAGCATTTT
NA,TRBV28,TRBD1,TRBJ2-3,CASKGQGPDTQYF,TGTGCCAGCAAAGGACAGGGCCCAGATACGCAGTATTTT
NA,TRBV7-9,NA,TRBJ1-3,CASTLRGFGNTIYF,TGTGCCAGCACCCTACGCGGTTTCGGAAACACCATATATTTT
NA,TRBV18,TRBD2,TRBJ2-1,CASSRNSGGAYNEQFF,TGTGCCAGCTCTCGGAATAGCGGGGGGGCCTACAATGAGCAGTTCTTC
once,TRBV6-1,NA,TRBJ2-7,CASSFPQRSTYEQYF,TGTGCCAGCAGCTTCCCTCAGCGGTCGACCTACGAGCAGTACTTC
NA,TRBV5-1,NA,TRBJ2-3,CASQTRPTPEGVDTQYF,TGCGCCAGCCAGACGAGACCCACGCCTGAGGGAGTAGATACGCAGTATTTT
NA,TRBV28,TRBD1,TRBJ2-1,CASWETGPYNEQFF,TGTGCCAGTTGGGAGACAGGGCCCTACAATGAGCAGTTCTTC
NA,TRBV7-2,TRBD2,TRBJ2-7,CASSSRGGLAGNYEQYF,TGTGCCAGCAGCTCTAGAGGGGGACTAGCGGGTAACTACGAGCAGTACTTC
NA,TRBV14,TRBD2,TRBJ2-3,CASSLTSGRDTQYF,TGTGCCAGCAGCCTGACTAGCGGGAGAGATACGCAGTATTTT
NA,TRBV19,NA,TRBJ1-4,CASSIDSTTNEKLFF,TGTGCCAGTAGTATAGACAGCACAACTAATGAAAAACTGTTTTTT
NA,TRBV27,TRBD1,TRBJ1-2,CASSLRRGPNYGYTF,TGTGCCAGCAGTTTAAGAAGGGGGCCGAACTATGGCTACACCTTC
once,TRBV7-3,NA,TRBJ2-2,CASSPNRVSRTGELFF,TGTGCCAGCAGCCCTAACAGGGTATCTAGGACCGGGGAGCTGTTTTTT
NA,TRBV4-3,NA,TRBJ2-2,CASSQEAGGAGELFF,TGCGCCAGCAGCCAAGAAGCAGGGGGGGCCGGGGAGCTGTTTTTT
NA,TRBV19,NA,TRBJ2-5,CASSQDRQETQYF,TGTGCCAGTAGTCAAGACAGGCAAGAGACCCAGTACTTC
NA,TRBV6-6,NA,TRBJ2-3,CASSQTVDTQYF,TGTGCCAGCAGTCAGACCGTAGATACGCAGTATTTT
once,TRBV2,TRBD1,TRBJ2-7,CASSGRDRSYEQYF,TGTGCCAGCAGTGGAAGGGACAGGAGCTACGAGCAGTACTTC
NA,TRBV28,TRBD1,TRBJ2-1,CASRRPGQQYNEQFF,TGTGCCAGCAGACGGCCGGGACAGCAGTACAATGAGCAGTTCTTC
NA,TRBV28,TRBD1,TRBJ1-2,CASAPTGYYGYTF,TGTGCCAGCGCCCCGACAGGGTACTATGGCTACACCTTC
NA,TRBV19,NA,TRBJ2-7,CASSSFGENPYEQYF,TGTGCCAGTAGCTCCTTTGGAGAGAATCCCTACGAGCAGTACTTC
NA,TRBV11-2,TRBD2,TRBJ2-1,CASSLVSGIAYNEQFF,TGTGCCAGCAGCTTAGTTAGCGGGATCGCCTACAATGAGCAGTTCTTC
once,TRBV5-1,NA,TRBJ2-3,CASSRGLGVPDTQYF,TGCGCCAGCAGCCGGGGCTTAGGGGTCCCAGATACGCAGTATTTT
NA,TRBV5-1,NA,TRBJ2-7,CASSFIRGDEQYF,TGCGCCAGCAGCTTCATTAGGGGGGACGAGCAGTACTTC
NA,TRBV2,TRBD1,TRBJ1-3,CASSGWDRSSGNTIYF,TGTGCCAGCAGTGGTTGGGACAGAAGCTCTGGAAACACCATATATTTT
once,TRBV5-1,NA,TRBJ1-3,CASSLQAGRQGNTIYF,TGCGCCAGCAGCTTACAGGCAGGGAGGCAAGGAAACACCATATATTTT
NA,TRBV5-1,NA,TRBJ2-1,CASSLGTYYNEQFF,TGCGCCAGCAGCTTGGGGACTTACTACAATGAGCAGTTCTTC
NA,TRBV5-6,TRBD2,TRBJ2-1,CASSSTGTSGRWTYNEQFF,TGTGCCAGCAGCTCCACCGGGACTAGCGGGAGATGGACCTACAATGAGCAGTTCTTC
NA,TRBV5-4,NA,TRBJ2-4,CASTAGNIQYF,TGTGCCAGCACGGCGGGGAACATTCAGTACTTC
NA,TRBV15,TRBD1,TRBJ2-7,CATHRQGRGYEQYF,TGTGCCACCCATAGACAGGGACGAGGATACGAGCAGTACTTC
NA,TRBV5-1,TRBD1,TRBJ2-7,CATSSGQGPYEQYF,TGCGCCACTTCCTCGGGACAGGGTCCCTACGAGCAGTACTTC
NA,TRBV5-4,NA,TRBJ2-5,CASSFSQGETQYF,TGTGCCAGCAGCTTTAGCCAGGGGGAGACCCAGTACTTC
NA,TRBV19,NA,TRBJ2-6,CASSVKGSGANVLTF,TGTGCCAGTAGTGTGAAGGGGTCTGGGGCCAACGTCCTGACTTTC
NA,TRBV5-8,TRBD2,TRBJ2-7,CASSRGLAVAYEQYF,TGTGCCAGCAGCCGGGGACTAGCGGTTGCCTACGAGCAGTACTTC
NA,TRBV11-2,NA,TRBJ2-1,CASSSPQGGGEQFF,TGTGCCAGCAGCTCCCCCCAGGGGGGAGGAGAGCAGTTCTTC
NA,TRBV7-2,TRBD2,TRBJ2-3,CASSLFVWASGGTDTQYF,TGTGCCAGCAGCTTATTTGTTTGGGCTAGCGGGGGCACAGATACGCAGTATTTT
NA,TRBV29-1,TRBD2,TRBJ2-1,CSVEDRGLAGYNEQFF,TGCAGCGTTGAAGATCGGGGACTAGCTGGGTACAATGAGCAGTTCTTC
once,TRBV14,TRBD1,TRBJ1-3,CASSLGTGYGNTIYF,TGTGCCAGCAGCCTCGGGACAGGCTACGGAAACACCATATATTTT
NA,TRBV7-2,TRBD2,TRBJ2-7,CASSLNRLAGGSYEQYF,TGTGCCAGCAGCCTGAACAGACTAGCGGGAGGGTCCTACGAGCAGTACTTC